These T cell receptor beta chains were read from a single sample in a study of beta chain features in type 1 diabetes. TCRdb's copy holds only in-frame clones and misses some; the assay was immunoSEQ multiplex PCR. The sample holds roughly 260,000 clones; about 20% are singletons and the top ten take around 0.028%. The sequenced material came from naive CD4+ T cells from blood. The receptors here all came from a woman between 40 and 50 years old with type 1 diabetes. CDR3s leave out the opening cysteine and the closing phenylalanine or tryptophan.

v_gene	j_gene	len	CDR3aa
TRBV7-2	TRBJ1-2	13	ASSSRQGGGYGYT
TRBV7-3	TRBJ2-5	11	ASRKGAGETQY
TRBV28	TRBJ1-4	12	ASSLQGGNEKLF
TRBV10-3	TRBJ1-2	14	AISDPSGRVRYGYT
TRBV18	TRBJ1-2	14	ASSPLSGAQDYGYT
TRBV7-8	TRBJ2-2	12	ASSLGTGTGELF
TRBV23-1	TRBJ1-1	15	ASSLSGQGSMNTEAF
TRBV10-3	TRBJ2-2	11	AIGGPGTGELF
TRBV29-1	TRBJ2-5	10	SVVAGVETQY
TRBV9	TRBJ1-2	9	ASSGESGYT
TRBV6-5	TRBJ1-2	13	ASSPYRGANYGYT
TRBV19	TRBJ2-7	14	ASSPRGHATSYEQY
TRBV9	TRBJ2-5	10	ASSSPAGTQY
TRBV20-1	TRBJ1-2	8	SAMEDGYT
TRBV5-4	TRBJ1-2	10	ASSLKAGGYT
TRBV29-1	TRBJ1-2	8	SVEDNGYT
TRBV13	TRBJ1-1	12	ASSLYGANTEAF
TRBV15	TRBJ2-6	14	ATSLVRLAGANVLT
TRBV4-1	TRBJ2-3	14	ASSQEGRAGTDTQY
TRBV30	TRBJ1-5	10	AWSRDSQPQH
TRBV6-5	TRBJ1-2	12	ASSYQSGQNGYT
TRBV9	TRBJ2-1	14	ASSVVGGNSYNEQF
TRBV7-3	TRBJ2-3	12	ASSPDRGADTQY
TRBV6-1	TRBJ1-2	14	ASSEARIGGSGGYT
TRBV9	TRBJ1-1	11	ASRALRDKEAF
TRBV25-1	TRBJ2-7	11	ASRGDRVNEQY
TRBV29-1	TRBJ2-5	10	SVERGRETQY
TRBV9	TRBJ2-7	13	ASSPPRGRENEQY
TRBV28	TRBJ2-5	12	ASSLAPAGETQY
TRBV9	TRBJ2-7	10	ASSVEQGAQY
TRBV7-8	TRBJ2-5	14	ASSLKRGAGKETQY
TRBV5-1	TRBJ2-7	12	ASSLGLSSYEQY